The 29 T cell receptor beta chains listed next were all sequenced from one sample in a study of regulatory T cells in long-lasting Graves disease. Time point specified: newly diagnosed GD, antithyroid drugs for less than 3 months. The TCR library was made from RNA that had been extracted from PBMCs in TRIzol. Investigators prepared the TCR beta libraries by applying iRepertoire HTBI primers and Arm-PCR of CDR3 regions. TCRdb recomputed calls from the multiplex PCR reads with MiXCR, one row per CDR3 protein. The sample has 500,000 or so distinct CDR3 sequences, around 15% seen once. These data were also filed under a second study, of T cells in Graves' hyperthyroidism and ophthalmopathy.

The sequences come from peripheral blood mononuclear cells (PBMCs), collected at new diagnosis, from a patient treated with antithyroid drugs. The receptors originated from a woman aged 45-65 years with Graves disease.

In this sample, this clonotype turned up many times. V gene TRBV6-1 combines with J gene TRBJ1-5; D is perhaps TRBD1 (5 bases). CDR1 and CDR2 (germline): MNHNS, SASEGT. With 6 bases removed from V and 3 bases from J, the gap between germline ends came to 18 bases. The CDR3 is 16 residues long. The CDR3 here is CASSPLGQVYNQPQHF. CDR3 DNA: TGTGCCAGCAGCCCTCTGGGGCAGGTATACAATCAGCCCCAGCATTTT.

The chain links TRBV7-9 to TRBJ2-1; D is possibly TRBD2 (7 bases). The CDR3 covers 14 residues. The germline V gene has CDR1 SEHNR and CDR2 FQNEAQ (reference sequence). The V end was cut by 0 bases, the J end by 9 bases, with 12 bases between. CDR3 DNA sequence: TGTGCCAGCAGCTTAGCGCGGGGGCAGGGTGAGCAGTTCTTC. Translated: CASSLARGQGEQFF.

Ten or more counts support this clonotype. J is TRBJ1-4 and V is TRBV12-3 or TRBV12-4; no clear D gene. The CDR3 runs to 15 residues. V was trimmed by 3 bases and J by 7 bases, leaving 15 bases between them. Written as DNA, the CDR3 is TGTGCCAGCAGTTTTGGCGGGTCCACCAGTGAAAAACTGTTTTTT. Translation gives CASSFGGSTSEKLFF.

The sample holds many counts of this clonotype. The rearrangement joins TRBV11-3 to TRBJ2-5, with D hard to call. Looked up from germline, CDR1 is SGHNT and CDR2 is YENEEA. The CDR3 totals 15 residues. Trimming shortened V by 5 bases and J by 1 base, and 14 bases separated the two germline ends. The CDR3 region is CASSKEGFRQETQYF. The CDR3 DNA sequence: TGTGCCAGCAGCAAAGAAGGGTTCCGCCAAGAGACCCAGTACTTC.

This clonotype was counted ten times or more. The V and J genes are TRBV7-9 and TRBJ2-1; TRBD2 is a possible D gene (5 bases). The CDR3 is 15 residues long. The germline V and J ends were trimmed by 1 base and 6 bases, with 13 bases remaining between them. The germline V gene has CDR1 SEHNR and CDR2 FQNEAQ (reference sequence). This CDR3 reads CASSLGIPRGNEQFF. The CDR3 nucleotides are TGTGCCAGCAGCTTAGGCATCCCACGGGGCAATGAGCAGTTCTTC.

In its sample, this clonotype was seen a few times. One end of the junction varies from germline; a read error may be responsible. V usage is TRBV20-1 and J usage is TRBJ1-6, with 7 bases aligning to TRBD1. The CDR3 runs to 14 residues. Germline V CDR1 and CDR2: DFQATT, SNEGSKA (reference sequence). CDR3 coding DNA: TGCAGTGCCAAAGGGGGCAGGGTGGGATCACTCCTCCACTTT. It encodes CSAKGGRVGSLLHF.

This clonotype was seen more than once but under ten times. This sequence joins TRBV29-1 and TRBJ2-5, with 7 bases matching TRBD2. The CDR3 loop spans 11 amino acids. Germline CDR1 is SQVTM and CDR2 is ANQGSEA. V trimming: 6 bases; J trimming: 5 bases; junction bases outside the gene matches: 3. CDR3 region: CSVGGMETQYF. CDR3 in DNA: TGCAGCGTGGGGGGGATGGAGACCCAGTACTTC.

This clonotype came up many times. The CDR3: CASSPRPGLAGGETQYF. DNA for the CDR3: TGTGCCAGCAGTCCCCGCCCGGGACTAGCGGGAGGAGAGACCCAGTACTTC. This rearrangement joins TRBV28 to TRBJ2-5, with 15 nucleotides matching TRBD2. The V and J ends lost 5 bases and 4 bases, in that order; junction bases with no gene match: 8. CDR1 and CDR2 from the germline V gene are MDHEN and SYDVKM. This CDR3 is built from 17 residues.

In regard to this clonotype: A much larger clone differs by one base, so this may be a read error. The conserved phenylalanine or tryptophan is not found at the CDR3 terminus, so this likely reflects a read error. The genes are TRBV20-1 and TRBJ2-7; tentatively, D is TRBD1 (5 bases). Per germline, CDR1 DFQATT and CDR2 SNEGSKA (reference sequence). The CDR3 is 14 amino acids. The ends were cut back, 3 bases at V and 2 bases at J, with 14 bases in the middle. The CDR3 is CSASKTEYAYEQYC. The CDR3 DNA reads TGCAGTGCTAGTAAGACAGAATACGCCTACGAGCAGTACTGC.

This clonotype was seen ten or more times. V and J are TRBV12-3 or TRBV12-4 and TRBJ2-7, with a tentative D call TRBD1 (6 bases). The CDR3 consists of 15 residues. Trimming left V 2 bases short and J 0 bases short, with 11 bases between. The CDR3 sequence is CASSLRTDPSYEQYF. CDR3 in DNA: TGTGCCAGCAGTTTAAGGACAGATCCCTCCTACGAGCAGTACTTC.

The CDR3 here is CASSPGQGVNNEQFF. The DNA of the CDR3 is TGTGCCAGCAGTCCAGGACAGGGAGTTAACAATGAGCAGTTCTTC. The chain is built from TRBV6-1 and TRBJ2-1; 8 bases match TRBD1. The germline gives CDR1 MNHNS, CDR2 SASEGT. CDR3 length: 15 residues. Losses at the gene ends were 5 bases for V and 5 bases for J; bases not matched to a gene: 8.

The table lists this clonotype with a few counts. The chain uses TRBV18 and TRBJ2-3; 7 nucleotides align to TRBD1. Per the germline V gene, CDR1 is KGHSH and CDR2 is LQKENI. Trimming cost V 3 bases and J 2 bases; bases outside gene matches: 5. The CDR3 is 15 residues long. The DNA of the CDR3 is TGTGCCAGCTCACCGACAGGGCCCTTCACAGATACGCAGTATTTT. This sequence encodes CASSPTGPFTDTQYF. Complete variable domain (other parts from reference TRBV18 and TRBJ2-3): NAGVMQNPRHLVRRRGQEARLRCSPMKGHSHVYWYRQLPEEGLKFMVYLQKENIIDESGMPKERFSAEFPKEGPSILRIQQVVRGDSAAYFCASSPTGPFTDTQYFGPGTRLTVL.

V is TRBV30 and J is TRBJ2-5, with TRBD1 matching 9 bases. This CDR3 contains 14 residues. Germline V gene lookup returns CDR1 GTSNPN and CDR2 SVGIG (reference sequence). Trimming at V came to 2 bases and at J to 7 bases, leaving 8 bases not matched to a gene. CDR3 sequence reads: CAWSWDRERGTQYF. The CDR3 DNA sequence: TGTGCCTGGAGTTGGGACAGGGAGAGGGGGACCCAGTACTTC.

V gene TRBV4-2 combines with J gene TRBJ2-1; 8 bases agree with TRBD1. The trim removed 0 bases at V and 15 bases at J, leaving 10 bases unmatched. The CDR3 sequence is 14 residues long. Germline CDR1 is LGHNA and CDR2 is YNFKEQ. This CDR3 reads CASSQDVERTGRFF. The DNA for the CDR3 is TGTGCCAGCAGCCAAGATGTCGAGAGGACAGGGCGGTTCTTC.

This clonotype was seen many times. The chain has TRBV28 and TRBJ2-2; 8 positions agree with TRBD1. CDR1 MDHEN and CDR2 SYDVKM come from the germline V gene. The CDR3 consists of 15 residues. With V trimmed by 6 bases and J by 2 bases, 5 bases remained unmatched. The CDR3 is CASRPTGGNTGELFF. Written as DNA, the CDR3 is TGTGCCAGCAGGCCCACAGGGGGTAACACCGGGGAGCTGTTTTTT.

The rearrangement uses TRBV5-1 and TRBJ2-7; 7 bases are a match to TRBD1. Unmatched junction bases numbered 5, after V lost 1 base and J lost 4 bases. The CDR3 spans 14 residues. The germline V gene encodes CDR1 SGHRS and CDR2 YFSETQ. DNA for the CDR3: TGCGCCAGCAGCTTGAGAGGCAGGGGGTACGAGCAGTACTTC. It encodes CASSLRGRGYEQYF.

The V and J genes are TRBV30 and TRBJ1-3; D is unresolved. Germline CDR1 reads GTSNPN; CDR2 reads SVGIG (reference sequence). The CDR3 sequence is 13 residues long. V lost 2 bases, J lost 2 bases, and 7 bases lay in between. This CDR3 reads CAWSSQTGNTIYF. Written as DNA, the CDR3 is TGTGCCTGGAGTTCCCAGACTGGAAACACCATATATTTT. Full variable domain (missing parts from reference TRBV30 and TRBJ1-3): SQTIHQWPATLVQPVGSPLSLECTVEGTSNPNLYWYRQAAGRGLQLLFYSVGIGQISSEVPQNLSASRPQDRQFILSSKKLLLSDSGFYLCAWSSQTGNTIYFGEGSWLTVV.

Turning to this clonotype: A much larger clone is a single base away; this may be a read error. V gene TRBV6-2 or TRBV6-3 combines with J gene TRBJ1-2; D ambiguous. V was shortened by 5 bases and J by 4 bases, with 17 bases between the two germline ends. The length of the CDR3 is 15 residues. Germline V CDR1 and CDR2: MNHEY, SVGEGT. Written as DNA, the CDR3 is TGTGCCAGCAGTCCCACCGGGGTTAGTTCCTATGGCTACACCTTC. Residues: CASSPTGVSSYGYTF.

This clonotype was seen many times. V and J are TRBV20-1 and TRBJ1-5; 8 nucleotides align to TRBD1. The CDR3 has 16 amino acids. V lost 3 bases and J lost 4; bases outside the gene matches: 11. CDR1 and CDR2 (germline): DFQATT, SNEGSKA (reference sequence). CDR3 DNA: TGCAGTGCTAGTACCAGGGGGCGTCTGCCGAATCAGCCCCAGCATTTT. Amino acid sequence: CSASTRGRLPNQPQHF.

This clonotype appeared a few times. This rearrangement joins TRBV19 to TRBJ2-3, with 9 bases identical to TRBD1. This CDR3 contains 16 residues. Germline values: CDR1 LNHDA, CDR2 SQIVND (reference sequence). J gave up 6 bases and V 3 bases, and 10 bases lay outside the gene matches. The CDR3 is CASSIRTGTGSDTQYF. DNA of the CDR3: TGTGCCAGTAGTATTCGGACCGGGACAGGGTCGGATACGCAGTATTTT.

Comments on this clonotype: This may come from a read error, since a much larger clone is one base off. No conserved phenylalanine or tryptophan ends this CDR3, so it is likely a read error. This sequence joins TRBV27 and TRBJ1-1; D is unresolved. V lost 4 bases and J 4 bases, leaving 16 bases between the germline ends. This CDR3 is 15 amino acids long. Germline V gene lookup returns CDR1 MNHEY and CDR2 SMNVEV (reference sequence). For the CDR3, the DNA is TGTGCCAGCAGTTCGATCAGGAGGGTTGGCACTGAAGCTTTCTCT. Residues: CASSSIRRVGTEAFS.

This rearrangement joins TRBV2 to TRBJ2-1; 10 bases are a match to TRBD2. Per germline, CDR1 SNHLY and CDR2 FYNNEI. J was trimmed by 5 bases and V by 2 bases; bases with no gene match: 3. The CDR3 is 15 amino acids. In nucleotides, the CDR3 is TGTGCCAGCAGTGAATGGACTAGCGGTAACAATGAGCAGTTCTTC. Its protein is CASSEWTSGNNEQFF.

This clonotype was counted a few times. The CDR3 coding sequence is TGTGCCAGCAGTGAAGATATTATGGCGCAAGAGCAGTTCTTC. It translates to CASSEDIMAQEQFF. The V and J genes are TRBV6-1 and TRBJ2-1; no reliable D call. Trimming left V 1 base short and J 10 bases short, with 14 bases between. The CDR3 is made up of 14 amino acids. From germline, CDR1 is MNHNS and CDR2 SASEGT.

J is TRBJ1-5 and V is TRBV12-3 or TRBV12-4; 8 bases agree with TRBD1. The V and J ends lost 7 bases and 2 bases, in that order; junction bases with no gene match: 4. The CDR3 totals 14 residues. The CDR3 DNA sequence: TGTGCCAGCAACGCAGGGGGCGGCAATCAGCCCCAGCATTTT. Protein sequence: CASNAGGGNQPQHF.

The DNA for the CDR3 is TGTGCCAGCAGTTACGACCCTCGGGGGGATGGAACAGATACGCAGTATTTT. This gives the protein CASSYDPRGDGTDTQYF. The V call is TRBV6-5, the J call TRBJ2-3, with 7 nucleotides matching TRBD2. Per germline, CDR1 MNHEY and CDR2 SVGAGI. J was trimmed by 3 bases and V by 2 bases; bases with no gene match: 11. The CDR3 is 17 amino acids.

In this sample, this clonotype turned up many times. This chain uses TRBV7-9 with TRBJ2-3, with TRBD2 identical over 7 bases. Germline values: CDR1 SEHNR, CDR2 FQNEAQ (reference sequence). This CDR3 is built from 14 residues. The J segment lost 7 bases and the V segment lost 3 bases, leaving 7 bases of the junction unmatched. CDR3 coding DNA: TGTGCCAGCAGCTTGTCGGGGGGAGAACATACGCAGTATTTT. Translation gives CASSLSGGEHTQYF.

As for this clonotype: Sequence at one end of the junction differs from germline and may be a read error. This sequence joins TRBV5-1 and TRBJ2-1; 9 bases are shared with TRBD1. The CDR3 sequence is 15 residues long. From germline, CDR1 is SGHRS and CDR2 YFSETQ. CDR3 coding DNA: TGCGCCAGCAACTTGGGACAGGGAGTCAACAATGAGCAGTTCTTC. Translating gives CASNLGQGVNNEQFF.

Many counts were recorded for this clonotype. This chain connects TRBV6-1 to TRBJ1-5; D uncertain. Germline V lookup: CDR1 MNHNS, CDR2 SASEGT. Trimming took 6 bases from V and 4 from J, leaving 4 bases between them. There are 11 residues in the CDR3. DNA of the CDR3: TGTGCCAGCAGGACAAATCAGCCCCAGCATTTT. Protein: CASRTNQPQHF.

Many counts were recorded for this clonotype. This chain connects TRBV7-9 to TRBJ2-7; either TRBD1 or TRBD2 may fit D (5 bases each). CDR1 is SEHNR, CDR2 FQNEAQ, per germline (reference sequence). The CDR3 extends over 13 amino acids. The V end lost 4 bases, the J end lost 6 bases, and 13 bases lay between the germline ends. The CDR3 DNA reads as TGTGCCAGCAGCTCGGGACCTACGGGCGAGCAGTACTTC. Translated: CASSSGPTGEQYF.